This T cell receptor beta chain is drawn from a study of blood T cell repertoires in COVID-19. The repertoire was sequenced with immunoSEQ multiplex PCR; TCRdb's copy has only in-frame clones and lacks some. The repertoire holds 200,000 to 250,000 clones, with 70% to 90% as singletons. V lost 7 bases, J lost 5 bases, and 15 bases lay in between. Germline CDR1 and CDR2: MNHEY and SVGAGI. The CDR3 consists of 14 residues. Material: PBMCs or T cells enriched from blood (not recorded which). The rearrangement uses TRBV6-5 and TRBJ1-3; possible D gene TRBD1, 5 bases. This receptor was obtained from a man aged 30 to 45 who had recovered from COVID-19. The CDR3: CASTEAGDRNTIYF. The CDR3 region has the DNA TGTGCCAGCACCGAGGCGGGGGATAGAAACACCATATATTTT.